This T cell receptor beta chain is drawn from a study of T cell responses to AZD1222 COVID-19 vaccine. Study-level background: The analysis combined second doses at about 4 or about 12 weeks. Points from the study as a whole: Seropositivity was recorded at baseline in only a handful of AZD1222 recipients. White British ancestry dominated among donors, who included more females, and clonal diversity was possibly underestimated.

Using immunoSEQ multiplex PCR, the repertoire was profiled, and TCRdb retains in-frame clones only, with some absent. The table shows 120,000 or so clones, with roughly nine tenths occurring only once. Of note for this clone: Its antigen is currently unknown.

This clonotype originated in an adult in good health. Sequenced here: peripheral blood, sampled on day 0 of AZD1222 vaccination.

This CDR3 is CASHRGGFYNEQFF. The CDR3 nucleotides are TGTGCCAGCCACAGGGGTGGGTTTTACAATGAGCAGTTCTTC. The V call is TRBV28, the J call TRBJ2-1; 7 positions agree with TRBD1. The CDR3 is made up of 14 amino acids. After removal of 8 bases from V and 4 bases from J, the junction contained 8 bases not matched to a gene. Germline loops: CDR1 MDHEN, CDR2 SYDVKM.